Described below is a single T cell receptor (beta chain) sequence and its context. Its specificity is unknown. Other DNA sequences within the sample encode an identical CDR3. The data derive from a study of T cell responses to AZD1222 COVID-19 vaccine. General observations from the study: Baseline serostatus was positive in only six AZD1222 recipients. Regions 160-218 and 743-854 dominated among vaccine-associated CD4 TCRs spanning spike. Donors were chiefly white British, with a greater number of females, and clonal diversity was perhaps underestimated. Compared with day 0, the breadth and depth of the Spike-specific TCR repertoire rose significantly after two doses of AZD1222.

Generated by immunoSEQ multiplex PCR, the TCRdb table keeps only in-frame clones and is missing some. Of 95,000 to 150,000 clones in the sample, roughly 90% were seen once. Trimming cost V 6 bases and J 1 base, with 4 bases left between them. Germline CDR1 and CDR2: MNHEY and SVGAGI. The CDR3 covers 13 residues. The chain combines TRBV6-5 with TRBJ2-6; no clear D. The sequence was collected from an adult who received the AZD1222 COVID-19 vaccine. Specimen: peripheral blood, collected 28 days after the second AZD1222 dose. CDR3 protein: CASSFSGANVLTF. CDR3 in DNA: TGTGCCAGCAGCTTTTCTGGGGCCAACGTCCTGACTTTC.